These T cell receptor beta chains were read from a single sample in a study of CD8+ T cells in alopecia areata. Libraries were prepared by immunoSEQ multiplex PCR; TCRdb keeps only in-frame clonotypes and omits some of them. Of about 190,000 clones listed, just under 60% are singletons. Here the sequenced sample was CD4+ T cells sorted from blood, taken at week 0. These receptors were obtained from a human donor with alopecia areata. CDR3s include the opening cysteine and the closing phenylalanine or tryptophan.

>TRBV18|TRBJ1-1
CASSPPWGGTEAFF
>TRBV10-3|TRBJ2-7
CAISDLQHSYEQYF
>TRBV30|TRBJ2-7
CAWSVRRRGSYEQYF
>TRBV6-1|TRBJ1-5
CASSEWADSNQPQHF
>TRBV30|TRBJ2-1
CAWGNPGTGAFF
>TRBV4-2|TRBJ2-3
CASSPGTGATDTQYF
>TRBV14|TRBJ2-2
CASSQEWGTGELFF
>TRBV4-2|TRBJ2-7
CASSQVQGLASYEQYF
>TRBV15|TRBJ2-6
CATSAERPSGANVLTF
>TRBV14|TRBJ1-2
CASRGSRYGYTF
>TRBV30|TRBJ1-4
CAWSVQGGDEKLFF